Following are 7 T cell receptor beta chains from one sample sequenced in a study of T-cell memory formation after mild COVID-19. TCRdb passed the 5' RACE reads through MiXCR, listing each CDR3 protein once. The table lists tens of thousands of distinct CDR3 sequences, less than 15% of them singletons. The source material was PBMCs or a T cell subset sorted from them (not recorded which). The source is a man aged 18 to 29 who had mild COVID-19 (a few samples of this study predate the infection). Cell type and time point are not known.

This clonotype was counted ten times or more. V is TRBV12-3 or TRBV12-4 and J is TRBJ1-1, with D unclear. Trimming took off 5 bases at V and 4 bases at J, with 8 bases between the two ends. The length of the CDR3 is 12 residues. CDR3 nucleotides: TGTGCCAGCAGTCCCTTGGGCACTGAAGCTTTCTTT. Protein sequence: CASSPLGTEAFF.

This clonotype was counted only a few times. The chain recombines TRBV5-4 with TRBJ2-1; D not certain. Germline V gene sequence: CDR1 SGHNT, CDR2 YYREEE (reference sequence). The CDR3 extends over 16 amino acids. V shed 1 base and J shed 8 bases, with 19 bases lying between them. CDR3 coding DNA: TGTGCCAGCAGCTTGTATGGGGAAACCAATAATTATGAGCAGTTCTTC. This codes for CASSLYGETNNYEQFF.

The chain employs TRBV7-2 and TRBJ2-7; D is uncertain. V shed 6 bases and J shed 5 bases, with 11 bases lying between them. Germline CDR1 and CDR2: SGHTA and FQGNSA. This CDR3 is 12 amino acids long. The DNA of the CDR3 is TGTGCCAGCAGACCCCCCGGAGACGAGCAGTACTTC. This codes for CASRPPGDEQYF.

This clonotype was detected many times. This chain links TRBV7-8 with TRBJ2-5; a possible D gene is TRBD1 (8 bases). The CDR3 sequence is 14 residues long. The V gene's germline CDR1 is SGHVS and CDR2 FQNEAQ. V was shortened by 7 bases and J by 4 bases, with 16 bases between the two germline ends. CDR3 sequence reads: CASNPTGEGETQYF. For the CDR3, the DNA is TGTGCCAGCAACCCGACAGGGGAGGGAGAGACCCAGTACTTC.

Within the sample, this clonotype is large. The CDR3 loop reads CAISDPGLPNYEQYF. CDR3 nucleotides: TGTGCCATCAGTGACCCGGGACTTCCTAACTACGAGCAGTACTTC. The V and J genes are TRBV10-3 and TRBJ2-7, with D tentatively TRBD2 (6 bases). Trimming removed 3 bases at V and 3 bases at J, with 15 bases between. The CDR3 is 15 amino acids. Looked up from germline, CDR1 is ENHRY and CDR2 is SYGVKD.

A few counts support this clonotype. The CDR3 bases are TGTGCCAGCAGCCAAGATAAAGGCAGGACAAATTCACCCCTCCACTTT. This sequence encodes CASSQDKGRTNSPLHF. This sequence joins TRBV4-2 and TRBJ1-6; tentatively, D is TRBD1 (5 bases). This CDR3 contains 16 residues. In germline, CDR1 is LGHNA, CDR2 YNFKEQ. V was clipped by 0 bases and J by 7 bases, with 13 bases between them.

A few counts support this clonotype. CDR3 DNA: TGCGCCAGCAGCTTGCCCCCCCCGAACGGGGAGCTGTTTTTT. Protein product: CASSLPPPNGELFF. The rearrangement links TRBV5-1 to TRBJ2-2; no reliable D call. The CDR3 runs to 14 residues. The germline V and J ends were trimmed by 1 base and 7 bases, with 11 bases remaining between them. Per germline, CDR1 SGHRS and CDR2 YFSETQ.